These 15 T cell receptor beta chains were all obtained from the same sample, sequenced in a study of CD8+CD57+ T cells in acquired aplastic anemia. Patients selected for sequencing had displayed CD8+CD57+ cell expansion by flow cytometry. Genomic DNA, serving as template, underwent TCR beta VDJ and CDR3 profiling. Via MiXCR, TCRdb re-called the reads, giving one row per CDR3 protein. The table records 150,000 or so distinct CDR3 sequences, around half of them present only once. Material: sorted CD4+, CD8+, or CD8+CD57+ T cells (not recorded which) from PBMCs. The receptors here all came from a human donor with aplastic anemia.

The V gene is TRBV19, the J gene TRBJ2-7; TRBD1 matches 7 bases. The CDR3 loop spans 13 amino acids. V was clipped by 5 bases and J by 6 bases; unmatched bases: 7. Germline V CDR1 and CDR2: LNHDA, SQIVND (reference sequence). For the CDR3, the DNA is TGTGCCAGTAGTCCTACAGGGGACGGCGAGCAGTACTTC. This translates into CASSPTGDGEQYF.

There are many counts of this clonotype. The V and J genes are TRBV6-6 and TRBJ2-7; 11 nucleotides match TRBD2. The CDR3 runs 15 residues. V was pared by 5 bases and J by 3 bases, with 6 bases of the junction left unmatched. In germline, CDR1 is MNHNY, CDR2 SVGAGI (reference sequence). CDR3 amino acids: CASSHGTSGVYEQYF. The CDR3 coding sequence is TGTGCCAGCAGTCACGGGACTAGCGGCGTCTACGAGCAGTACTTC.

The sample holds many counts of this clonotype. The chain carries TRBV12-3 or TRBV12-4 and TRBJ1-5, with 11 nucleotides matching TRBD1. The CDR3 totals 16 residues. V was clipped by 1 base and J by 5 bases; unmatched bases: 4. The CDR3 DNA follows: TGTGCCAGCAGTTTAGGGGGACAGGGGGGAGATCAGCCCCAGCATTTT. It specifies CASSLGGQGGDQPQHF.

This clonotype came up many times. The chain joins TRBV6-1 to TRBJ1-1; D not certain. V lost 5 bases, J lost 1 base, and 11 bases lay in between. In germline, CDR1 is MNHNS, CDR2 SASEGT. The CDR3 has 14 residues. CDR3 region: CASSPRTANTEAFF. The CDR3 DNA sequence: TGTGCCAGCAGTCCCAGGACGGCGAACACTGAAGCTTTCTTT.

The chain couples TRBV7-9 to TRBJ1-1, with D possibly TRBD1 on 5 matching bases. CDR1 is SEHNR and CDR2 is FQNEAQ in the germline V gene (reference sequence). The CDR3 loop spans 12 amino acids. The CDR3 coding sequence is TGTGCGGGGGGGTCAGGGAACACTGAAGCTTTCTTT. It translates to CAGGSGNTEAFF.

This clonotype was seen a handful of times. This chain connects TRBV19 to TRBJ2-5; perhaps D is TRBD1 or TRBD2 (5 bases each). Germline CDR1 LNHDA, CDR2 SQIVND (reference sequence). The V end was cut by 6 bases, the J end by 1 base, with 15 bases between. The CDR3 consists of 15 residues. The CDR3 coding sequence is TGTGCCAGTAGCCACCCGGGGCAGCCCCAAGAGACCCAGTACTTC. It yields the protein CASSHPGQPQETQYF.

The chain uses TRBV2 and TRBJ2-2; no clear D gene. The length of the CDR3 is 14 residues. Trimming took off 6 bases at V and 4 bases at J, with 12 bases between the two ends. Germline V gene sequence: CDR1 SNHLY, CDR2 FYNNEI. The CDR3 bases are TGTGCCAGCAGGGTCACGGTGGGCACCGGGGAGCTGTTTTTT. Encoded protein: CASRVTVGTGELFF.

As to this clonotype: A much larger clone differs by one base, so this may be a read error. The final CDR3 position lacks the conserved phenylalanine or tryptophan, pointing to a likely read error. V usage is TRBV11-2 and J usage is TRBJ1-2; D uncertain. V dropped 6 bases and J dropped 2 bases, with 10 bases sitting between them. There are 13 residues in the CDR3. Germline V gene data show CDR1 as SGHAT and CDR2 as FQNNGV. Written as DNA, the CDR3 is TGTGCCAGCAGACAGTGGCAGAACTATGGCTACACCCTC. This gives the protein CASRQWQNYGYTL.

This clonotype was recorded at least ten times. This chain joins TRBV7-8 and TRBJ1-4; D not resolved. This CDR3 spans 15 amino acids. Germline V gene sequence: CDR1 SGHVS, CDR2 FQNEAQ. V was pared by 3 bases and J by 6 bases, with 14 bases between. The CDR3 DNA is TGTGCCAGCAGCTTTAACGGGGAGGGAGATGAAAAACTGTTTTTT. This translates into CASSFNGEGDEKLFF.

The J gene is TRBJ2-1, the V gene TRBV10-1, with 12 bases aligning to TRBD2. J was trimmed by 0 bases and V by 2 bases; bases with no gene match: 2. Germline V gene sequence: CDR1 WNHNN, CDR2 SYGVQD (reference sequence). The CDR3 spans 17 residues. The DNA of the CDR3 is TGCGCCAGCAGTGAGGGACTAGCGGGGAGCTCCTACAATGAGCAGTTCTTC. Translating it yields CASSEGLAGSSYNEQFF.

This clonotype turned up a few times. This chain joins TRBV10-3 and TRBJ1-4; D is perhaps TRBD1 (5 bases). The germline CDR1 and CDR2 sequences are ENHRY and SYGVKD. V was pared by 2 bases and J by 8 bases, with 12 bases between. CDR3 length: 14 residues. CDR3 region: CAISERSGNEKLFF. The CDR3 DNA sequence: TGTGCCATCAGTGAGAGGTCAGGGAACGAAAAACTGTTTTTT.

This clonotype showed up many times. V is TRBV29-1 and J is TRBJ2-6; D is possibly TRBD1 (6 bases). Trimming stripped 7 bases from V and 4 bases from J, with 17 bases between. Germline values: CDR1 SQVTM, CDR2 ANQGSEA. The length of the CDR3 is 15 residues. The CDR3 DNA is TGCAGCGCCGTCGGTGGGGGCCCCGGGGCCAACGTCCTGACTTTC. Protein: CSAVGGGPGANVLTF.

This clonotype has a count of ten or more. J is TRBJ1-4 and V is TRBV20-1, with D possibly being TRBD1 (5 bases). The germline V gene encodes CDR1 DFQATT and CDR2 SNEGSKA (reference sequence). This CDR3 has 15 residues. Trimming took 5 bases from V and 8 from J, leaving 21 bases between them. In DNA form, the CDR3 reads TGCAGTGCTCCCAATCACGGCAGTCGGGGGGAAAAACTGTTTTTT. It encodes CSAPNHGSRGEKLFF.

Of note for this clonotype: A junction boundary mismatches the germline segment, possibly from a read error. The chain uses TRBV30 and TRBJ1-1; 9 positions match TRBD1. This CDR3 has 17 amino acids. Germline CDR1 is GTSNPN and CDR2 is SVGIG (reference sequence). The CDR3 DNA is TGTGCCTGGAGGGCTACCGGGACAGGGAGTAGGAACACTGGAGCTTTCTTT. It translates to CAWRATGTGSRNTGAFF.

Regarding this clonotype: A much larger clone lies one base from this, so it may be a read error. The CDR3 does not end in the conserved phenylalanine or tryptophan, so this is likely a read error. V is TRBV4-3 and J is TRBJ1-2, with D unclear. Germline V gene sequence: CDR1 LGHNA, CDR2 YSLEER. V lost 0 bases and J 4 bases, leaving 12 bases between the germline ends. There are 15 residues in the CDR3. CDR3 coding DNA: TGCGCCAGCAGCCAAGATCTTAGGCAGCCCTATGGCTACACCTCC. Protein: CASSQDLRQPYGYTS.